Below are 4 T cell receptor beta chains sequenced from a single sample in a study of patients and donors after allogeneic stem cell transplantation. TCRdb reprocessed the RT-PCR reads with MiXCR, giving one entry per CDR3 protein. The sample shows 100,000 to 120,000 distinct CDR3 sequences, roughly 35% of them seen only once. Sequences were obtained from blood, either unsorted or a sorted T cell fraction (not recorded which). These receptors all come from a human donor who was either an allogeneic HSCT recipient or a stem cell or donor lymphocyte infusion donor (not recorded which). It is not recorded whose cells these are; they may come from a transplant donor.

Only a few counts were recorded for this clonotype. The CDR3 loop reads CASSQERGSGNTIYF. CDR3 sequence (DNA): TGCGCCAGCAGCCAAGAACGGGGGTCTGGAAACACCATATATTTT. The V and J genes are TRBV4-3 and TRBJ1-3; perhaps TRBD1 as D (5 bases). Germline-derived CDR1 and CDR2 are LGHNA and YSLEER. Trimming pared 0 bases from V and 1 base from J, leaving 7 bases between. The CDR3 consists of 15 residues.

This clonotype appeared a few times. The rearrangement links TRBV4-3 to TRBJ2-1; D is unresolved. CDR3 length equals 14 residues. V lost 0 bases to trimming and J lost 6 bases, with 9 bases between them. Germline V gene lookup returns CDR1 LGHNA and CDR2 YSLEER. CDR3 in DNA: TGCGCCAGCAGCCAAGAAGGTCCCCCCAATGAGCAGTTCTTC. Amino acids: CASSQEGPPNEQFF.

V is TRBV6-5 and J is TRBJ1-6; no definite D call. Per the germline V gene, CDR1 is MNHEY and CDR2 is SVGAGI. V lost 10 bases and J 7 bases, leaving 17 bases between the germline ends. CDR3 length: 14 residues. The DNA of the CDR3 is TGTGCCACCTCGTGGGCCGTCGGGAATTCACCCCTCCACTTT. It specifies CATSWAVGNSPLHF.

This clonotype was counted ten times or more. The chain links TRBV25-1 to TRBJ1-4, with TRBD1 as a possible D gene (5 bases). Germline values: CDR1 MGHDK, CDR2 SYGVNS. The CDR3 has 14 residues. V lost 6 bases and J 14 bases, leaving 22 bases between the germline ends. This CDR3 is CASSHMGRAGILFF. CDR3 nucleotides: TGTGCCAGCAGCCACATGGGACGTGCGGGGATCCTGTTTTTT. The full variable domain, completed using reference TRBV25-1 and TRBJ1-4, is EADIYQTPRYLVIGTGKKITLECSQTMGHDKMYWYQQDPGMELHLIHYSYGVNSTEKGDLSSESTVSRIRTEHFPLTLESARPSHTSQYLCASSHMGRAGILFFGSGTQLSVL.